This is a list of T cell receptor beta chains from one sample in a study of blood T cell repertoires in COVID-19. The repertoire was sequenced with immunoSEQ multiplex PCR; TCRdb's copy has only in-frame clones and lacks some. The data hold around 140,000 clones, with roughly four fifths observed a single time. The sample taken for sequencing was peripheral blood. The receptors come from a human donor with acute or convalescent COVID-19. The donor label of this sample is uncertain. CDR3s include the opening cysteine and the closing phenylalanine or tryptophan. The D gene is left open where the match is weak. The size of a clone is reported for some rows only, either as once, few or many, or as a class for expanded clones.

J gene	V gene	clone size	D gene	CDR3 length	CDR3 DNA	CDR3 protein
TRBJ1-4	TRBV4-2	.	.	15	TGTGCCAGCAGCCTCCGGCCAGGGGCTGATGAAAAACTGTTTTTT	CASSLRPGADEKLFF
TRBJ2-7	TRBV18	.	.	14	TGTGCCAGCTCACCCACCGGTAATTCCTACGAGCAGTACTTC	CASSPTGNSYEQYF
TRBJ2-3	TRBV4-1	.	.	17	TGCGCCAGCAGCCAGGCAGCGGAGAGGGGGTACACAGATACGCAGTATTTT	CASSQAAERGYTDTQYF
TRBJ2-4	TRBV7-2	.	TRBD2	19	TGTGCCAGCAGCCCCAGTCGGGGGGGCGGGGGTTATACCAAAAACATTCAGTACTTC	CASSPSRGGGGYTKNIQYF
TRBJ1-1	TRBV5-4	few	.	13	TGTGCCAGCAGCTTGGCTTCGGTTATGGAAGCTTTCTTT	CASSLASVMEAFF
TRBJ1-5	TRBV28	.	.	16	TGTGCCAGCAGTTCTGCCCACGGGGTGTCCCATCAGCCCCAGCATTTT	CASSSAHGVSHQPQHF
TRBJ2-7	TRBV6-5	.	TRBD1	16	TGTGCCAGCAGTTACTCGGGTCAGGGGGCAAATAAAGGGCAGTACTTC	CASSYSGQGANKGQYF
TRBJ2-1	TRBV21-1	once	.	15	TGTGCCAGCAGCATCGGGAGGGGATGGTACAATGAGCAGTTCTTC	CASSIGRGWYNEQFF
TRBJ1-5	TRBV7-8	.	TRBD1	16	TGTGCCAGCAGCTTAGGGAGGGGGCGCGGTAATCAGCCCCAGCATTTT	CASSLGRGRGNQPQHF
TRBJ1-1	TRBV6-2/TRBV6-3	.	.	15	TGTGCCAGCAGTGCTGACAGCTCCCGGGGGACTGAAGCTTTCTTT	CASSADSSRGTEAFF